The rows below give T cell receptor beta chains drawn from one sample of a study of T cells in Graves' hyperthyroidism and ophthalmopathy. One entry per CDR3 protein results from TCRdb running MiXCR on the multiplex PCR reads. The sample consists of 480,000 or so distinct CDR3 sequences, under 15% of them appearing once. Sample: blood. Receptors originate from a young woman with Graves' hyperthyroidism. The CDR3 runs from the conserved cysteine through the conserved F or W.

v_gene: TRBV4-2
j_gene: TRBJ2-4
CDR3aa: CASSQDMQGRRAKNIQYF

v_gene: TRBV20-1
j_gene: TRBJ1-2
CDR3aa: CSASGTDDYGYTF

v_gene: TRBV7-3
j_gene: TRBJ1-5
CDR3aa: CASSTGTGDNQPQHF

v_gene: TRBV6-1
j_gene: TRBJ2-7
CDR3aa: CASTVTSPYEQYF

v_gene: TRBV11-2
j_gene: TRBJ2-5
CDR3aa: CASSLDGAGGYF

v_gene: TRBV6-1
j_gene: TRBJ1-1
CDR3aa: CASSAEWGLLNTEAFF

v_gene: TRBV27
j_gene: TRBJ2-1
CDR3aa: CASSDSYNEQFF

v_gene: TRBV2
j_gene: TRBJ2-3
CDR3aa: CASSDSSSGRTDTQYF

v_gene: TRBV12-5
j_gene: TRBJ2-1
CDR3aa: CASGLGHIVAGEINEQFF

v_gene: TRBV2
j_gene: TRBJ1-2
CDR3aa: CASSEGGTGGNYGYTF

v_gene: TRBV10-3
j_gene: TRBJ2-1
CDR3aa: CAIRRDSSSDEQFF

v_gene: TRBV19
j_gene: TRBJ2-7
CDR3aa: CASSIPNRGEQYF

v_gene: TRBV24-1
j_gene: TRBJ2-3
CDR3aa: CATSDPGTSANTDTQYF

v_gene: TRBV12-3/TRBV12-4
j_gene: TRBJ2-5
CDR3aa: CASRPSYLQETQYF

v_gene: TRBV7-9
j_gene: TRBJ1-1
CDR3aa: CAGSLAGRDVAEAFF

v_gene: TRBV20-1
j_gene: TRBJ2-5
CDR3aa: CSAKDGSETQYF

v_gene: TRBV5-1
j_gene: TRBJ1-1
CDR3aa: CASSWTAGTEAFF

v_gene: TRBV18
j_gene: TRBJ1-4
CDR3aa: CASPPRSGLDEKLFF

v_gene: TRBV6-1
j_gene: TRBJ2-7
CDR3aa: CASSAGTGFGEQYF

v_gene: TRBV3-1
j_gene: TRBJ2-5
CDR3aa: CASSHSGTLFWHF

v_gene: TRBV2
j_gene: TRBJ2-2
CDR3aa: CASSDYYRGTGELFF

v_gene: TRBV20-1
j_gene: TRBJ2-3
CDR3aa: CSASTPRTDTQYF

v_gene: TRBV5-1
j_gene: TRBJ1-4
CDR3aa: CASSLTGHVDEKLFF

v_gene: TRBV6-1
j_gene: TRBJ1-1
CDR3aa: CASSDPGNGAFF

v_gene: TRBV29-1
j_gene: TRBJ1-1
CDR3aa: CSVEGVRVTEAFF

v_gene: TRBV4-2
j_gene: TRBJ1-1
CDR3aa: CASRQLTGSTEAFF

v_gene: TRBV29-1
j_gene: TRBJ2-1
CDR3aa: CSVEGQGVYNEQFF

v_gene: TRBV7-3
j_gene: TRBJ2-2
CDR3aa: CASSPGRDRGSTGELFF